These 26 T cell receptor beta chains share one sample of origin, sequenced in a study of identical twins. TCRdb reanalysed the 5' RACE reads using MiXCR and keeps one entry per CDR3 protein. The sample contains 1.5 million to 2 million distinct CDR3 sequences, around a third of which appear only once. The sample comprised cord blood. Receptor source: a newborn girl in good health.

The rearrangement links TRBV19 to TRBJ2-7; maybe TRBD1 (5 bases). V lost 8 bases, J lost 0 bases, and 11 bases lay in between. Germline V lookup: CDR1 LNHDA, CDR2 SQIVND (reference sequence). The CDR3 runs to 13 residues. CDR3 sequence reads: CASARATSYEQYF. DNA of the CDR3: TGTGCCAGTGCCAGGGCAACCTCCTACGAGCAGTACTTC.

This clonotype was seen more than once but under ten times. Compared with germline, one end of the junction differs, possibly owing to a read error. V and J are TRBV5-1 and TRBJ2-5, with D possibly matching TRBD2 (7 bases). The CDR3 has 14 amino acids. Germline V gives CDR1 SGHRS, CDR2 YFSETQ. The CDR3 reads CASSGGGAYNEQYF. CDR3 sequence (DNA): TGTGCCAGCAGTGGTGGGGGGGCCTACAATGAGCAGTACTTC.

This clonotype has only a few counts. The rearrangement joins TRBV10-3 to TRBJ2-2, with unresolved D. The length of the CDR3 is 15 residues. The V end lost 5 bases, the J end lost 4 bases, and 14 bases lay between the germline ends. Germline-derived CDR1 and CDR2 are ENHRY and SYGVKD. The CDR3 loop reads CAISNIGRFTGELFF. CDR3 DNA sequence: TGTGCCATCAGTAATATAGGCCGGTTCACCGGGGAGCTGTTTTTT.

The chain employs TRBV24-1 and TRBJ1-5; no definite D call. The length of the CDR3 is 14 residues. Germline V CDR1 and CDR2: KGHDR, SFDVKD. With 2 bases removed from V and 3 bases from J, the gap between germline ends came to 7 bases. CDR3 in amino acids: CATSDSEHNQPQHF. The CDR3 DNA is TGTGCCACCAGTGATTCTGAACACAATCAGCCCCAGCATTTT.

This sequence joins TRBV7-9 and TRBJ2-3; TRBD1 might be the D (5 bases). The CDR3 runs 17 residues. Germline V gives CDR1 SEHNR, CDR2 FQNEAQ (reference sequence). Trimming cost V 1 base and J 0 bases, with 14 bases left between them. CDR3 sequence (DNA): TGTGCCAGCAGCTTAGGCAGGGCCCAGCCTAGCACAGATACGCAGTATTTT. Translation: CASSLGRAQPSTDTQYF.

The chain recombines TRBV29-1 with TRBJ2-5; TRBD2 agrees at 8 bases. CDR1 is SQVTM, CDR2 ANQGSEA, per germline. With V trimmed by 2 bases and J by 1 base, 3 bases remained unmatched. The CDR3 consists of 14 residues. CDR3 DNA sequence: TGCAGCGTTGAATACGGGGGGGCCCAAGAGACCCAGTACTTC. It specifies CSVEYGGAQETQYF.

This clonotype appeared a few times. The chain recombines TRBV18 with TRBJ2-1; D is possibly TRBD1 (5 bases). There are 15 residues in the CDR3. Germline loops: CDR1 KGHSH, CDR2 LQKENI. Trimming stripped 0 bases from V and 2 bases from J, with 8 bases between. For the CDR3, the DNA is TGTGCCAGCTCACCACCGGGGCAGGCCTACAATGAGCAGTTCTTC. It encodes CASSPPGQAYNEQFF.

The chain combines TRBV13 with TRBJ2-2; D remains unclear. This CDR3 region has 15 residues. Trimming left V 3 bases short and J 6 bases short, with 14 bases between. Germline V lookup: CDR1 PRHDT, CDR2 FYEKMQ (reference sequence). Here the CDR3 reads CASSLGATLAGELFF. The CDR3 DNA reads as TGTGCCAGCAGCTTGGGTGCCACCCTAGCCGGGGAGCTGTTTTTT.

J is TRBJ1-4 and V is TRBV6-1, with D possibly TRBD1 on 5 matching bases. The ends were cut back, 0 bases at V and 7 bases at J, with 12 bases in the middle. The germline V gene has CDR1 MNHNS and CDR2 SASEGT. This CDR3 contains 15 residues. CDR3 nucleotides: TGTGCCAGCAGTGAAGCAACATGGGGGGGTGAAAAACTGTTTTTT. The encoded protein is CASSEATWGGEKLFF.

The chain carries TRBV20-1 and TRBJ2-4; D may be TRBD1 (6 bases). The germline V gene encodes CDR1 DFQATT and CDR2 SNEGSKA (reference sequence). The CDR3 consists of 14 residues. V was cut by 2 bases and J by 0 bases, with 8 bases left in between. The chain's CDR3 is CSARKDRAKNIQYF. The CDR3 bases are TGCAGTGCTAGAAAGGACAGAGCCAAAAACATTCAGTACTTC.

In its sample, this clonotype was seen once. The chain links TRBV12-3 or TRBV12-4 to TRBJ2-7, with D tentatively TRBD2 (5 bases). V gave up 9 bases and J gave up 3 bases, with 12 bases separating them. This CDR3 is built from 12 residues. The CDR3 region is CAREWRSYEQYF. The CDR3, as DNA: TGTGCCAGAGAGTGGAGGAGCTACGAGCAGTACTTC.

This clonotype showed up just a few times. CDR3 amino acids: CASSFTRGAPYEQYF. In nucleotides, the CDR3 is TGTGCCAGCAGTTTCACTCGGGGGGCACCCTACGAGCAGTACTTC. This rearrangement joins TRBV12-3 or TRBV12-4 to TRBJ2-7; maybe TRBD2 (7 bases). Trimming removed 3 bases from V and 2 bases from J, with 14 bases in between. The CDR3 runs 15 residues.

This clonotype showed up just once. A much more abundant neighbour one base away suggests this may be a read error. The chain's CDR3 is CASSYWTGLNEQYF. The DNA for the CDR3 is TGCGCCAGCAGCTACTGGACAGGACTCAATGAGCAGTACTTC. The V call is TRBV5-1, the J call TRBJ2-5; 7 positions agree with TRBD1. The CDR3 length is 14 residues. The trim removed 3 bases at V and 11 bases at J, leaving 13 bases unmatched. Per the germline V gene, CDR1 is SGHRS and CDR2 is YFSETQ. Together with reference TRBV5-1 and TRBJ2-5, the CDR3 gives the full variable domain: KAGVTQTPRYLIKTRGQQVTLSCSPISGHRSVSWYQQTPGQGLQFLFEYFSETQRNKGNFPGRFSGRQFSNSRSEMNVSTLELGDSALYLCASSYWTGLNEQYFGPGTRLLVL.

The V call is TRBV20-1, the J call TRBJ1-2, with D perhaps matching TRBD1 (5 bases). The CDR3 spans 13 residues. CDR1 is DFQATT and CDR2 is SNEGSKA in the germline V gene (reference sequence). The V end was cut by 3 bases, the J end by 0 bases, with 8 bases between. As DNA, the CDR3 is TGCAGTGCTAGGGGGCCGTCTAACTATGGCTACACCTTC. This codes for CSARGPSNYGYTF.

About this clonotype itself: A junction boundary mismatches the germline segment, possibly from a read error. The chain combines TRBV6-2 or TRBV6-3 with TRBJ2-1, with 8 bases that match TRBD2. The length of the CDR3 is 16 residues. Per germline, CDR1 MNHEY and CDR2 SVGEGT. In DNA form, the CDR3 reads TGTGCCGGCAGCCTTCCCCGGGGGGGCCTGAACAATGAGCAGTTCTTC. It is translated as CAGSLPRGGLNNEQFF.

The CDR3: CASTPWDANTGELFF. CDR3 DNA sequence: TGTGCCAGCACCCCTTGGGACGCCAACACCGGGGAGCTGTTTTTT. The chain is built from TRBV27 and TRBJ2-2; D might be TRBD1 or TRBD2, each matching 5 bases. This CDR3 comprises 15 residues. With 7 bases removed from V and 2 bases from J, the gap between germline ends came to 14 bases. The V gene's germline CDR1 is MNHEY and CDR2 SMNVEV (reference sequence).

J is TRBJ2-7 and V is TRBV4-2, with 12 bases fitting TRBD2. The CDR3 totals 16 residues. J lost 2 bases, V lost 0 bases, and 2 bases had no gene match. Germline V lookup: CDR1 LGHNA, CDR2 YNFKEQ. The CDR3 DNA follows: TGTGCCAGCAGCCAAGAGCCTAGCGGGAGGGCCTACGAGCAGTACTTC. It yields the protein CASSQEPSGRAYEQYF.

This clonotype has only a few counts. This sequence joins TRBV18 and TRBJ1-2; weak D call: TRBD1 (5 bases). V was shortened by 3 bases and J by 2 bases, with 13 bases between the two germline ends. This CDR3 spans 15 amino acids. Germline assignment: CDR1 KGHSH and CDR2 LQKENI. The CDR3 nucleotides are TGTGCCAGCTCACCGGGGTACAGGTTCAACTATGGCTACACCTTC. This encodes CASSPGYRFNYGYTF.

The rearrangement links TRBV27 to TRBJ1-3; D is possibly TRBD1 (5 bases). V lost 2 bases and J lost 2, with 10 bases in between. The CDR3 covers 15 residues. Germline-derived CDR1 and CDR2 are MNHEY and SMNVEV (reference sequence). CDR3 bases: TGTGCCAGCAGTTTACGGGGCCCGGCTGGAAACACCATATATTTT. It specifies CASSLRGPAGNTIYF.

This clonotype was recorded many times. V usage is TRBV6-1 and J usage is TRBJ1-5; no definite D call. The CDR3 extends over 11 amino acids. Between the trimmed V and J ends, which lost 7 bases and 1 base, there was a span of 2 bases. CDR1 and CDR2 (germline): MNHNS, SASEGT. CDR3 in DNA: TGTGCCAGCAACAGCAATCAGCCCCAGCATTTT. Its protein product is CASNSNQPQHF.

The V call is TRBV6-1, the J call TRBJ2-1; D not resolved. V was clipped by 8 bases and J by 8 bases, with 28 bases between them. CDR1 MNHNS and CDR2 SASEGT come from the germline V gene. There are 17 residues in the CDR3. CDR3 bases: TGTGCCAGCTCCCTCACTTTAACGACCAGGACCACATATGAGCAGTTCTTC. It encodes CASSLTLTTRTTYEQFF.

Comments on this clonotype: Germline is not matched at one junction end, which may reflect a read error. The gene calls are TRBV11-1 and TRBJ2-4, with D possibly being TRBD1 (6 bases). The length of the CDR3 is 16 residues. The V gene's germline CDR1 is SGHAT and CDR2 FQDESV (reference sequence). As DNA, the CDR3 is TGTGCCAGCAGCCGTTGGGACAACCTAGCCAAAGACATTCAGTACTTC. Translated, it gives CASSRWDNLAKDIQYF. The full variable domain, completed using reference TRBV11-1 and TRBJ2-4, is EAEVAQSPRYKITEKSQAVAFWCDPISGHATLYWYRQILGQGPELLVQFQDESVVDDSQLPKDRFSAERLKGVDSTLKIQPAELGDSAMYLCASSRWDNLAKDIQYFGAGTRLSVL.

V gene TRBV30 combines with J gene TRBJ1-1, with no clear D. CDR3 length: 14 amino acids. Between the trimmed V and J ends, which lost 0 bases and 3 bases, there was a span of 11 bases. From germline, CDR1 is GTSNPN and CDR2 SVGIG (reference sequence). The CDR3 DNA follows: TGTGCCTGGAGTGTGGCCAGATTGGACACTGAAGCTTTCTTT. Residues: CAWSVARLDTEAFF.

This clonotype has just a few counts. CDR3 DNA sequence: TGTGCCAGCAGTTTTGGAGCGGGGCCTTACAATGAGCAGTTCTTC. Its protein is CASSFGAGPYNEQFF. V gene TRBV27 combines with J gene TRBJ2-1; 7 bases are shared with TRBD2. The CDR3 is 15 amino acids. V dropped 3 bases and J dropped 4; count of bases not matched to a gene: 6. Germline V lookup: CDR1 MNHEY, CDR2 SMNVEV (reference sequence).

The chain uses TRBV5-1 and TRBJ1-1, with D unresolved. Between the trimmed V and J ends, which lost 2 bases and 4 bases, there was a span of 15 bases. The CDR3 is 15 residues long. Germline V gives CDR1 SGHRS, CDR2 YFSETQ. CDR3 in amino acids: CASSLIDRRGTEAFF. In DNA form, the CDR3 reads TGCGCCAGCAGCTTAATTGACCGACGGGGCACTGAAGCTTTCTTT.

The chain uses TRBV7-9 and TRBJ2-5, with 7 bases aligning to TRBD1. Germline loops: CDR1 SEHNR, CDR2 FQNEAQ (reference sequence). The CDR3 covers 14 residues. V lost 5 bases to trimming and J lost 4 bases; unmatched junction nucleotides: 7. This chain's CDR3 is CASSLLRTGETQYF. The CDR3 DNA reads TGTGCCAGCAGCCTCCTTCGGACAGGAGAGACCCAGTACTTC.